A selection of T cell receptor beta chains follows, all from one sample in a study of control samples from healthy donors and cancer patients. Generated by immunoSEQ multiplex PCR, the TCRdb table keeps only in-frame clones and is missing some. This sample carries about 120,000 clones, 70% to 90% of them seen once, and the ten largest clones take roughly 3.2%. Sequencing was done on a sample of blood. Source of these receptors: a man between 35 and 55 years old in good health. Each CDR3 is given with its conserved first and last residue. D genes are given only for firm matches. Some rows mark clone size as missing; the rest say once, few, many or name a class of expanded clone.

j_call d_call clone_size v_call cdr3_aa cdr3_nt
TRBJ1-1 NA once TRBV29-1 CSVGDPNTEAFF TGCAGCGTTGGGGACCCGAACACTGAAGCTTTCTTT
TRBJ2-7 TRBD1 NA TRBV24-1 CATSDPGQGSEQYF TGTGCCACCAGTGATCCAGGACAGGGGAGCGAGCAGTACTTC
TRBJ1-4 NA NA TRBV2 CASSEERSNEKLFF TGTGCCAGCAGTGAAGAACGGAGTAATGAAAAACTGTTTTTT
TRBJ1-1 TRBD1 once TRBV4-3 CASSQDNQGVGEAFF TGCGCCAGCAGCCAAGATAATCAGGGGGTAGGTGAAGCTTTCTTT
TRBJ1-3 NA NA TRBV14 CASSLRGERDTIYF TGTGCCAGCAGCCTCCGGGGGGAAAGAGACACCATATATTTT
TRBJ1-5 NA NA TRBV5-5 CASSLSGGRSNQPQHF TGTGCCAGCAGCTTGAGTGGGGGACGGAGCAATCAGCCCCAGCATTTT
TRBJ1-2 TRBD1 NA TRBV5-8 CASSRPGQGWYGYTF TGTGCCAGCAGCAGACCGGGACAGGGGTGGTATGGCTACACCTTC
TRBJ1-6 TRBD1 NA TRBV10-2 CASSPDGNRGNSPLHF TGCGCCAGCAGTCCAGATGGGAACAGGGGGAATTCACCCCTCCACTTT
TRBJ2-3 NA few TRBV20-1 CSASTSLGGASTDTQYF TGCAGTGCTAGTACTTCTCTAGGGGGGGCTAGCACAGATACGCAGTATTTT
TRBJ1-5 NA NA TRBV12-3/TRBV12-4 CASSEDGNQPQHF TGTGCCAGCAGTGAGGACGGCAATCAGCCCCAGCATTTT
TRBJ2-7 NA NA TRBV27 CASSRGYEQYF TGTGCCAGTAGCAGGGGTTACGAGCAGTACTTC
TRBJ2-1 NA NA TRBV20-1 CSASGRGRNEQFF TGCAGTGCTAGTGGGCGAGGGAGAAATGAGCAGTTCTTC
TRBJ1-1 TRBD1 NA TRBV9 CASSLGQGKEAFF TGTGCCAGCAGCTTGGGACAGGGGAAGGAAGCTTTCTTT
TRBJ2-6 NA NA TRBV6-5 CASSYGGGGANVLTF TGTGCCAGCAGTTACGGCGGTGGTGGGGCCAACGTCCTGACTTTC
TRBJ1-1 NA NA TRBV2 CASHRTGGMNTEAFF TGTGCCAGCCATAGGACCGGGGGCATGAACACTGAAGCTTTCTTT
TRBJ2-6 NA NA TRBV25-1 CASSERQRSGANVLTF TGTGCCAGCAGTGAGCGGCAGCGCTCTGGGGCCAACGTCCTGACTTTC
TRBJ2-2 NA NA TRBV6-5 CASSYYNGGELFF TGTGCCAGCAGTTACTACAACGGCGGGGAGCTGTTTTTT
TRBJ1-2 NA once TRBV3-1/TRBV3-2 CASSQEGSRGHGYTF TGTGCCAGCAGCCAAGAAGGATCCAGGGGCCATGGCTACACCTTC
TRBJ2-7 TRBD1 NA TRBV29-1 CSVRTGTGAAYEQYF TGCAGCGTCAGAACCGGGACAGGGGCCGCCTACGAGCAGTACTTC
TRBJ1-2 NA NA TRBV5-5 CASSLQDLYGYTF TGTGCCAGCAGCTTACAGGATCTCTATGGCTACACCTTC
TRBJ1-3 NA NA TRBV5-1 CASSLVGLETGNTIYF TGCGCCAGCAGCTTGGTCGGCCTTGAGACTGGAAACACCATATATTTT
TRBJ2-3 NA NA TRBV11-1 CASSLDAGAATDTQYF TGTGCCAGCAGCTTAGATGCGGGGGCCGCCACAGATACGCAGTATTTT
TRBJ1-5 NA NA TRBV2 CASSEGPLSNQPQHF TGTGCCAGCAGTGAAGGACCACTTAGCAATCAGCCCCAGCATTTT
TRBJ2-1 NA NA TRBV9 CASSVGSSTDNEQFF TGTGCCAGCAGCGTAGGAAGTTCGACAGACAATGAGCAGTTCTTC
TRBJ2-1 NA once TRBV11-2 CASSLVSSGGHTYNEQFF TGTGCCAGCAGCTTAGTGTCTTCGGGGGGCCATACCTACAATGAGCAGTTCTTC
TRBJ1-6 NA few TRBV4-1 CASSRRGEGSPLHF TGCGCCAGCAGCCGAAGGGGGGAGGGTTCACCCCTCCACTTT
TRBJ2-5 TRBD1 NA TRBV6-5 CASSYRDRGRETQYF TGTGCCAGCAGTTATAGGGACAGGGGGCGAGAGACCCAGTACTTC
TRBJ1-6 NA NA TRBV3-1/TRBV3-2 CASSAHRVLSSPLHF TGTGCCAGCAGCGCCCACAGGGTTTTGAGTTCACCCCTCCACTTT
TRBJ1-5 NA NA TRBV4-3 CASSQGGLGQPQHF TGCGCCAGCAGCCAAGGTGGGTTGGGTCAGCCCCAGCATTTT
TRBJ1-1 NA NA TRBV12-5 CASGQGFGTEAFF TGTGCTAGTGGGCAGGGTTTCGGCACTGAAGCTTTCTTT
TRBJ1-5 TRBD1 NA TRBV7-2 CASSSHAGGRQPQHF TGTGCCAGCAGCTCCCACGCAGGGGGTCGTCAGCCCCAGCATTTT
TRBJ2-3 NA NA TRBV18 CASSPKGDTQYF TGTGCCAGCTCACCAAAGGGGGATACGCAGTATTTT
TRBJ1-1 TRBD1 NA TRBV27 CASSLGTVITEAFF TGTGCCAGCAGTTTAGGGACAGTGATCACTGAAGCTTTCTTT
TRBJ1-6 TRBD1 NA TRBV6-2/TRBV6-3 CASSDGTGSSPLHF TGTGCCAGCAGTGACGGGACAGGGTCTTCACCCCTCCACTTT
TRBJ1-5 NA NA TRBV29-1 CSVGGNSNQPQHF TGCAGCGTTGGGGGGAATAGCAATCAGCCCCAGCATTTT
TRBJ2-1 TRBD1 NA TRBV10-3 CAISEAGTGSDNEQFF TGTGCCATCAGTGAGGCCGGGACAGGGTCGGATAATGAGCAGTTCTTC
TRBJ2-3 NA once TRBV7-9 CASGPLNLGTDTQYF TGTGCCAGCGGACCCCTCAATCTAGGCACAGATACGCAGTATTTT
TRBJ1-1 NA NA TRBV5-4 CASSLFYGSTEAFF TGTGCCAGCAGCTTGTTCTACGGGAGCACTGAAGCTTTCTTT
TRBJ2-7 TRBD2 NA TRBV7-2 CASSASSSGLEAYEQYF TGTGCCAGCAGCGCGTCTTCCTCGGGACTAGAAGCCTACGAGCAGTACTTC